The T cell receptor (beta chain) under discussion was sequenced for a study of blood T cell repertoires in COVID-19. The overall study: The United States, Italy and Spain were the sources of the acute and convalescent COVID-19 samples.

Participant age was roughly 18 to 89 years, and participants resided in roughly 24 US areas. This CDR3 region has 13 residues. The V gene's germline CDR1 is SGHTA and CDR2 FQGNSA. V was shortened by 2 bases and J by 13 bases, with 12 bases between the two germline ends. Authors' processing steps: How many nucleated cells were present was estimated from reference gene primer amplification. Only in-frame clones appear in the TCRdb table, and some are missing; sequencing was by immunoSEQ multiplex PCR. V and J calls and clone size come straight from that table; D and trimming were deduced from the DNA. The table lists approximately 230,000 clones, 88% of them singletons. This clone was seen once.

This sequence originates from a woman aged 45-59 years with acute COVID-19. Sequenced: PBMCs or T cells enriched from blood (not recorded which). The chain uses TRBV7-2 and TRBJ1-6; maybe TRBD1 (5 bases). The CDR3 region is CASSLNGGDPLHF. The CDR3 coding sequence is TGTGCCAGCAGCTTAAACGGAGGGGACCCCCTCCACTTT.